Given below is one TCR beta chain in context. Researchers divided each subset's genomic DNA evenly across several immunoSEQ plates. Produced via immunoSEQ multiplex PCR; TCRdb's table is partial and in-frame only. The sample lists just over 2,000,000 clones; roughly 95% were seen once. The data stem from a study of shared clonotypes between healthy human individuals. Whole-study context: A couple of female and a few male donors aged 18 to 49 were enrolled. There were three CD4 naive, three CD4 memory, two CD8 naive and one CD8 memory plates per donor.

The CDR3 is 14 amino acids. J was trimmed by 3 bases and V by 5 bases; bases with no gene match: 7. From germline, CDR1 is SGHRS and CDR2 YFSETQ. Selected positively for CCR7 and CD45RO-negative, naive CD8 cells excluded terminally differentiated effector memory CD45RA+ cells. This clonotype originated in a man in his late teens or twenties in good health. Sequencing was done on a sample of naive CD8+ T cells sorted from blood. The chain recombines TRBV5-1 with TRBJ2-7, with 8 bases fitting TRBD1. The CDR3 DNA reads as TGCGCCAGCAGTACGGACAGGGCCTTCTACGAGCAGTACTTC. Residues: CASSTDRAFYEQYF.